The present entry profiles one T cell receptor beta chain with its context. Its antigen is as yet unknown. V was pared by 5 bases and J by 5 bases, with 11 bases of the junction left unmatched. Germline V gene sequence: CDR1 SGHVS, CDR2 FNYEAQ. CDR3 length equals 16 residues. The donors were in the 120-subject validation cohort, distinct from the approximately 730-subject first cohort. Generated by immunoSEQ multiplex PCR, the TCRdb table keeps only in-frame clones and is missing some. The sample yields about 160,000 clones, under 90% seen once. The data stem from a study of cytomegalovirus exposure and HLA in healthy donors. Overall study findings and caveats: Across donors, most TCRs were seen rarely, yet some public ones were widespread. Reports credit the classifier with highly specific, highly sensitive diagnosis of cytomegalovirus status.

The TCR sequence derives from a man aged 18 to 30 in good health and CMV-seropositive. The sample consisted of PBMCs. The gene calls are TRBV7-6 and TRBJ2-3; TRBD2 aligns across 9 bases. CDR3 nucleotide sequence: TGTGCCAGCAGCCCCCGCGGCGGGAGGGTCGGAGATACGCAGTATTTT. Translation: CASSPRGGRVGDTQYF.